The source of this TCR beta chain is a study of blood T cell repertoires in COVID-19. The ends lost 2 bases at V and 3 bases at J; junction bases unmatched: 3. This CDR3 comprises 14 residues. The germline CDR1 and CDR2 sequences are SNHLY and FYNNEI. Per the study methods: Reference gene primers were amplified, and this amplification served to estimate nucleated cell counts. TCRdb keeps only in-frame clones here, not all; method: immunoSEQ multiplex PCR. V, J and clone size are taken as reported in that table, and D and trimming were inferred from the DNA itself. Of 200,000 to 250,000 clones in the sample, about 87% were seen once.

The chain recombines TRBV2 with TRBJ2-7; TRBD1 matches 8 bases. The TCR originated in a man aged 60 to 75 with acute or convalescent COVID-19. The source material was peripheral blood. The CDR3 coding sequence is TGTGCCAGCAGTGAACAGGGGACAGGCTACGAGCAGTACTTC. The encoded protein is CASSEQGTGYEQYF.